This is a list of T cell receptor beta chains from one sample in a study of human versus mouse CDR3 diversity and MHC coevolution. TCRdb's table, derived via immunoSEQ multiplex PCR, lists solely in-frame clones and lacks some. The profile shows 75,000 to 90,000 clones, around 93% of them singletons. The specimen sequenced was naive CD4+ T cells from blood. The receptor source for this set is a person aged 30-70 years in good health. CDR3s include the opening cysteine and the closing phenylalanine or tryptophan. A D gene is named only where the DNA matches it firmly. The size field is filled for only some rows; it gives once, few, many or a size class.

TGTGCCAGCAGTTACCCCTCGGACAGAAATCAGCCCCAGCATTTT	CASSYPSDRNQPQHF	-	TRBV6-6	-	TRBJ1-5
TGTGCCAGCAGCGTAGCAGCGGGAAGCTACGAGCAGTACTTC	CASSVAAGSYEQYF	TRBD2	TRBV9	-	TRBJ2-7
TGCGCCAGCAGTAATCCGAGGGTTAGCGGGAGAGGCGAGCAGTTCTTC	CASSNPRVSGRGEQFF	TRBD2	TRBV10-2	-	TRBJ2-1
TGTGCCAGCCACCATGGGGGGGAGCAGTTCTTC	CASHHGGEQFF	-	TRBV5-4	-	TRBJ2-1
TGCAGCGTTGAACCCCGGGACAGATACAATGAGCAGTTCTTC	CSVEPRDRYNEQFF	TRBD1	TRBV29-1	-	TRBJ2-1
TGTGCCAGCAGCAAAAGTCCCAGCGGGGGCCGGATTAGCTCCTACAATGAGCAGTTCTTC	CASSKSPSGGRISSYNEQFF	TRBD2	TRBV9	-	TRBJ2-1
TGTGCCAGCAGTTTATCAGGACTCCGGGGTGGCTACACCTTC	CASSLSGLRGGYTF	-	TRBV27	-	TRBJ1-2
TGTGCCAGCAGTGAAAGTACGGTGTCCTACAATGAGCAGTTCTTC	CASSESTVSYNEQFF	-	TRBV6-1	-	TRBJ2-1
TGTGCCAGCAGTTACAGGACAGGGGGCTACGAGCAGTACTTC	CASSYRTGGYEQYF	TRBD1	TRBV6-5	-	TRBJ2-7
TGTGCCAGCAGCTTAGGACAGATGCTTAATGAAAAACTGTTTTTT	CASSLGQMLNEKLFF	-	TRBV7-9	-	TRBJ1-4
TGTGCCAGCAATGCGTACACTGAAGCTTTCTTT	CASNAYTEAFF	-	TRBV6-1	-	TRBJ1-1
TGTGCCAGCTCACCTCAGGGGCTTGAGCAGTTCTTC	CASSPQGLEQFF	-	TRBV18	-	TRBJ2-1
TGTGCCAGCAGCTTAGATCGGGGGAGCAGGTCCTTAGCCAAAAACATTCAGTACTTC	CASSLDRGSRSLAKNIQYF	-	TRBV7-2	-	TRBJ2-4
TGTGCCAGTAAGGACAGGGCCTATGGCTACACCTTC	CASKDRAYGYTF	TRBD1	TRBV19	-	TRBJ1-2
TGTGCCAGCTCGCTCTTCGGGCCGACAGGAGAGTCCTACGAGCAGTACTTC	CASSLFGPTGESYEQYF	-	TRBV18	-	TRBJ2-7
TGTGCCAGCAGCCGCCGAACTAGCGGGGCCCGACAAGATACGCAGTATTTT	CASSRRTSGARQDTQYF	TRBD2	TRBV7-2	-	TRBJ2-3
TGCGCCAGCAGCTTAGCGGGGGGGCAAGCAGATACGCAGTATTTT	CASSLAGGQADTQYF	TRBD2	TRBV5-1	-	TRBJ2-3
TGCGCCAGCAGCTTGGACAGAACTAATGAAAAACTGTTTTTT	CASSLDRTNEKLFF	-	TRBV5-1	-	TRBJ1-4
TGTGCCAGCTCACCAGATCTGAGCTCCTACAATGAGCAGTTCTTC	CASSPDLSSYNEQFF	-	TRBV18	-	TRBJ2-1
TGTGCCAGCAGACAGGGCCTCTCGACAGATACGCAGTATTTT	CASRQGLSTDTQYF	-	TRBV27	-	TRBJ2-3
TGTGCCAGCAGCCGGGACAGGGGGCCGCGGTGGAACACTGAAGCTTTCTTT	CASSRDRGPRWNTEAFF	TRBD1	TRBV14	-	TRBJ1-1
TGTGCCAGCTCACGCCGTGGAGGCGGGCGGGAAACCGGCGAGCAGTACTTC	CASSRRGGGRETGEQYF	-	TRBV18	-	TRBJ2-7
TGTGCCAGCATCCAGCCACCGGAGGGACAGGGCTGTGGCTGCACCTTC	CASIQPPEGQGCGCTF	-	TRBV21-1	-	TRBJ1-2
TGTGCCAGTAGTATAGGGCAGGGCTTCGACGAGCAGTACTTC	CASSIGQGFDEQYF	-	TRBV19	-	TRBJ2-7
TGTGCCAGCTCACCACGGGAACAGGGTGGGAATGAGCAGTTCTTC	CASSPREQGGNEQFF	-	TRBV18	-	TRBJ2-1
TGTGCCAGCGAAGACAGAAGCTCCTACAATGAGCAGTTCTTC	CASEDRSSYNEQFF	-	TRBV28	-	TRBJ2-1
TGTGCCAGCAGCCCCCCTGGGGCGAGGACAGATACGCAGTATTTT	CASSPPGARTDTQYF	-	TRBV7-2	-	TRBJ2-3
TGTGCCAGTATACCCAGAACCAGGGATTACTATGGCTACACCTTC	CASIPRTRDYYGYTF	-	TRBV19	-	TRBJ1-2
TGTGCCAGCAGTTGGGACTCGCTCTACGAGCAGTACTTC	CASSWDSLYEQYF	-	TRBV27	-	TRBJ2-7
TGTGCCAGCAGTTACTTTGCAGGAGGGAACTACACCTTC	CASSYFAGGNYTF	-	TRBV6-5	-	TRBJ1-2
TGCGCCAGCAGCTTAGGTGTTGGGACAGCTTCCTATGGCTACACCTTC	CASSLGVGTASYGYTF	TRBD1	TRBV5-1	-	TRBJ1-2
TGTGCCAGCTCACTCACAGGGGGCAACAATCAGCCCCAGCATTTT	CASSLTGGNNQPQHF	TRBD1	TRBV18	-	TRBJ1-5
TGCGCCAGCAGCTTGGAGAGCTTCTCCTACGAGCAGTACTTC	CASSLESFSYEQYF	-	TRBV5-1	-	TRBJ2-7
TGTGCCAGCAGTCCGGCAGGGGAAGTTGGAAACACCATATATTTT	CASSPAGEVGNTIYF	-	TRBV28	few	TRBJ1-3
TGTGCCATCAGCGCGACAGACTACGAGCAGTACTTC	CAISATDYEQYF	-	TRBV10-3	-	TRBJ2-7
TGTGCCAGCACCCTAGATCGGGCTAGCGTTCTTCGGGAGCAGTACTTC	CASTLDRASVLREQYF	-	TRBV2	-	TRBJ2-7
TGTGCCAGCAGCTTAGTGGGGGACACCTCCTACGAGCAGTACTTC	CASSLVGDTSYEQYF	-	TRBV7-2	once	TRBJ2-7
TGTGCCAGCAGCTTGAGTTCACAGCATTATGGCTACACCTTC	CASSLSSQHYGYTF	-	TRBV5-5	-	TRBJ1-2
TGTGCCAGCAGCTTAACCCAGCGTAACGAGCAGTACTTC	CASSLTQRNEQYF	-	TRBV7-3	-	TRBJ2-7
TGCAGCGCAATTCAGGGGCAAGAGACCCAGTACTTC	CSAIQGQETQYF	-	TRBV29-1	-	TRBJ2-5
TGTGCCAGCAGCTTAAGGACAGGGACTAACTATGGCTACACCTTC	CASSLRTGTNYGYTF	TRBD1	TRBV11-3	-	TRBJ1-2
TGTGCCAGCAGCCAAGCGAGCACTGAAGCTTTCTTT	CASSQASTEAFF	-	TRBV14	-	TRBJ1-1
TGTGCCAGCAGCAAGACAGAATTTTTTAACGGCTACACCTTC	CASSKTEFFNGYTF	-	TRBV21-1	-	TRBJ1-2
TGTGCCTGGAGTGTACGGTGGCAGGGGGCTGTCCTCCAAGAGACCCAGTACTTC	CAWSVRWQGAVLQETQYF	TRBD1	TRBV30	-	TRBJ2-5
TGTGCCAGCAGCTTTTTATTGGGACAGATTCGCTCTGGAAACACCATATATTTT	CASSFLLGQIRSGNTIYF	TRBD1	TRBV7-8	-	TRBJ1-3
TGTGCCAGCAGCTTTGACAGGGGCGAAGGCGAGCAGTACTTC	CASSFDRGEGEQYF	TRBD1	TRBV7-2	-	TRBJ2-7
TGTGCCAGCAGTCCCTCGGACTCGTTCGGGGGTCAGCCCCAGCATTTT	CASSPSDSFGGQPQHF	-	TRBV28	-	TRBJ1-5
TGTGCCAGCAGCACTTACAGGGGGCAGGGGAGCGCTGAGCAGTTCTTC	CASSTYRGQGSAEQFF	TRBD1	TRBV13	-	TRBJ2-1
TGTGCCAGCAGCTTAACAATACCGGGACAGGGGGCTAATGAGCAGTTCTTC	CASSLTIPGQGANEQFF	TRBD1	TRBV7-3	-	TRBJ2-1
TGCGCCAGCAGCCTGGAGATGGGACAGTCCTACGAGCAGTACTTC	CASSLEMGQSYEQYF	TRBD1	TRBV7-2	-	TRBJ2-7
TGTGCCAGCAGCCAGGCATACGAGCAGTACTTC	CASSQAYEQYF	-	TRBV14	-	TRBJ2-7
TGTGCCAGCAGTGCCAACAGGGGTATCAATCAGCCCCAGCATTTT	CASSANRGINQPQHF	TRBD1	TRBV2	-	TRBJ1-5
TGTGCCAGCAGTTGCGACAGGGGGCAAGAAAACACCATATATTTT	CASSCDRGQENTIYF	TRBD1	TRBV7-3	-	TRBJ1-3
TGCGCCAGCAGCTCAACAGGGTCGGGCGACGAGCAGTACTTC	CASSSTGSGDEQYF	-	TRBV5-1	-	TRBJ2-7
TGTGCCAGCAGGACAGGTTCCTACGAGCAGTACTTC	CASRTGSYEQYF	-	TRBV6-6	-	TRBJ2-7